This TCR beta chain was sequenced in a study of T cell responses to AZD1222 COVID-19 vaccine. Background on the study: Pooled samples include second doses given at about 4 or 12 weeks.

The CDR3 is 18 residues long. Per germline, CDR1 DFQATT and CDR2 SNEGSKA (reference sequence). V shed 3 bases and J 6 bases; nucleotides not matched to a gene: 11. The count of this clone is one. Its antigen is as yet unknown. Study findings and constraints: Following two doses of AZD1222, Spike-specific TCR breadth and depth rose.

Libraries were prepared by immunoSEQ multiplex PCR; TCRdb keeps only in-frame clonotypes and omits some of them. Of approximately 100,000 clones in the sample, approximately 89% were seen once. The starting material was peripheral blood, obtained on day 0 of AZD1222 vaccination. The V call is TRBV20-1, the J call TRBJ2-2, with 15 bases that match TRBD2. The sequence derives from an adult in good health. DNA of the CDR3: TGCAGTGCTAGTCTTCCGGGGACTAGCGGGGGGATGCCCGGGGAGCTGTTTTTT. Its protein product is CSASLPGTSGGMPGELFF.